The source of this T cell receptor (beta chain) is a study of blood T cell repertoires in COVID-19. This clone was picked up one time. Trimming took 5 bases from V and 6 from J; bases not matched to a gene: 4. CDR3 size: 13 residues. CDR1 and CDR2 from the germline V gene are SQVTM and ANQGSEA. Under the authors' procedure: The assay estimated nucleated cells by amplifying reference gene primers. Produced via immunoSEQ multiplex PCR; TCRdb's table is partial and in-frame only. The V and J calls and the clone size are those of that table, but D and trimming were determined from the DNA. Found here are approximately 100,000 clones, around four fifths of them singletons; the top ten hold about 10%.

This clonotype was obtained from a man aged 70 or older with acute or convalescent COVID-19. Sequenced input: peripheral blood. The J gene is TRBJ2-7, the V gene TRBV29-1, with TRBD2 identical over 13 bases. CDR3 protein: CSVNGLAGVEQYF. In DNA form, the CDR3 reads TGCAGCGTTAACGGACTAGCGGGAGTCGAGCAGTACTTC.